This TCR beta chain was retrieved from a study of shared clonotypes between healthy human individuals. General study results and limits: Sample collection involved blood only; tissue repertoires are likely different. Clonotype sharing among donors, it was expected, would be affected by sequencing depth.

A remark on this clone: Its specificity is not known.

Data came from immunoSEQ multiplex PCR; TCRdb stores just in-frame clones and leaves some out. The sample records roughly 2 million clones, roughly 95% being singletons. The sample comprised naive CD4+ T cells sorted from blood. Described subset: CD45RA+ positively selected. This receptor was identified in a man between 18 and 29 years old in good health.

CDR3 DNA sequence: TGTGCCAGCAGCCAAGATATCGGGAGTTCGGCTTTCTTT. Translated, it gives CASSQDIGSSAFF. The J gene is TRBJ1-1, the V gene TRBV14; D gene uncertain. This CDR3 region has 13 residues. From germline, CDR1 is SGHDN and CDR2 FVKESK. V shed 0 bases and J shed 11 bases, with 13 bases lying between them.